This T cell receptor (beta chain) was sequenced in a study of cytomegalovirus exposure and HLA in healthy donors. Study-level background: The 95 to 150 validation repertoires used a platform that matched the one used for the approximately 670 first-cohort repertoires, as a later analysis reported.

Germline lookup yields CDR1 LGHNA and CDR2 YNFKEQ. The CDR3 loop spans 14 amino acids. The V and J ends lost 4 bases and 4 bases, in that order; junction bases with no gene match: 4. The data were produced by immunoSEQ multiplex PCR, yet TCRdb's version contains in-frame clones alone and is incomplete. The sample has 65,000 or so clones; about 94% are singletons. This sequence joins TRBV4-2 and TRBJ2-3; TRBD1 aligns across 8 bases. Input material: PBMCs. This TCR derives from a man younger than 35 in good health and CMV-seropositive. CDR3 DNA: TGTGCCAGCAGCCTTGGACAGGGAGCAGATACGCAGTATTTT. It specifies CASSLGQGADTQYF.